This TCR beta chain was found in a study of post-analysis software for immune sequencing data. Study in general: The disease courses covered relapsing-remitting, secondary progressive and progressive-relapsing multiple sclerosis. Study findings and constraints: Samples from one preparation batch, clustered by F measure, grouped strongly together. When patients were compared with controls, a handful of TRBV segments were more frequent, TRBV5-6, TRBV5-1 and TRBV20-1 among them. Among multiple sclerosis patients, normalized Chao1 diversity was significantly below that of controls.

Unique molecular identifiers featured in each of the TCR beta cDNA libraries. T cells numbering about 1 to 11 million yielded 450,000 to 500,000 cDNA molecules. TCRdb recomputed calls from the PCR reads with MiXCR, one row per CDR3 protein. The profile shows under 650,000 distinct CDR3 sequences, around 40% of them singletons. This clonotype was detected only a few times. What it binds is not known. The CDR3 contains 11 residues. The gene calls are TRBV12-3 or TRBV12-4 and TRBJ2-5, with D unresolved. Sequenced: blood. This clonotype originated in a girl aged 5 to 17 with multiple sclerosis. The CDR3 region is CACGVGETQYF. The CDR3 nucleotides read TGTGCATGCGGTGTGGGAGAGACCCAGTACTTC.